The clone carrying this T cell receptor beta chain was seen only a few times. Its target is unknown. The sample comes from a study of cytomegalovirus exposure and HLA in healthy donors. The overall study: A prior study identified just under 120 million unique TCR beta sequences from 190 million or so T cells.

In the PCR, 60 Vbeta and 13 Jbeta primers were used. Using immunoSEQ multiplex PCR, the repertoire was profiled, and TCRdb retains in-frame clones only, with some absent. The sample lists 100,000 to 150,000 clones, 65% to 75% occurring once. V lost 5 bases to trimming and J lost 7 bases, with 14 bases between them. CDR3 length: 14 residues. Germline CDR1 is SEHNR and CDR2 is FQNEAQ (reference sequence). These donors, healthy bone marrow donors, were studied. Study-wide results and caveats: Per published accounts, TCR beta sequences correctly predicted the HLA-A and HLA-B alleles of most subjects. An analysis that came later showed most CMV-associated TCR beta chains appearing HLA-restricted.

The chain is built from TRBV7-9 and TRBJ2-2; TRBD1 might be the D (6 bases). The sequenced sample was PBMCs. This TCR derives from a woman in her fifties or sixties in good health and CMV-seropositive. The CDR3 sequence is CASSSTGPSGELFF. The CDR3 nucleotides are TGTGCCAGCAGCAGTACAGGGCCCAGCGGGGAGCTGTTTTTT.